The entry that follows covers one T cell receptor (beta chain) sequence. The data are from a study of T cell clonotyping in hematopoietic cell transplantation. The CDR3 covers 14 residues. From germline, CDR1 is SGHRS and CDR2 YFSETQ. V dropped 1 base and J dropped 1 base, with 8 bases sitting between them. The protocol was immunoSEQ multiplex PCR, while the TCRdb copy is restricted to in-frame clones and leaves out a portion. The sample shows about 44,000 clones, 85% to 95% of them seen only once. This receptor was taken from a woman in her 50s in good health. Some clones in this sample may be carry-over from other donors' samples. The rearrangement links TRBV5-1 to TRBJ1-1; D remains ambiguous. Specimen: peripheral blood mononuclear cells. CDR3 DNA sequence: TGCGCCAGCAGCTTGTTGGTCCAGAACACTGAAGCTTTCTTT. Its protein product is CASSLLVQNTEAFF.